Listed here are 26 T cell receptor beta chains from one sample, sequenced in a study of shared clonotypes between healthy human individuals. The data were produced by immunoSEQ multiplex PCR, yet TCRdb's version contains in-frame clones alone and is incomplete. Seen here are a few million clones, roughly 93% observed once, and the top ten hold 1.5% to 2%. CD45RO-negative CD8 cells positively selected for CCR7 made up the naive population, which excluded terminally differentiated effector memory CD45RA+ cells. Sequencing used naive CD8+ T cells from PBMCs. These receptors came from a man aged 18 to 29 in good health. Some clones in this sample may be carry-over from other donors' samples.

The chain has TRBV7-2 and TRBJ2-7; D may be TRBD1 or TRBD2 (5 bases each). Trimming pared 3 bases from V and 2 bases from J, leaving 11 bases between. CDR3 length equals 14 residues. In germline, CDR1 is SGHTA, CDR2 FQGNSA. In DNA, the CDR3 is TGTGCCAGCAGCTTGGGGACCATGGCCTACGAGCAGTACTTC. Translated, it gives CASSLGTMAYEQYF.

V is TRBV28 and J is TRBJ2-1; D is uncertain. V was pared by 5 bases and J by 0 bases, with 14 bases between. Germline CDR1 reads MDHEN; CDR2 reads SYDVKM. This CDR3 comprises 16 residues. Here the CDR3 reads CASSPAWSSSYNEQFF. CDR3 in DNA: TGTGCCAGCAGTCCGGCATGGAGTAGCTCCTACAATGAGCAGTTCTTC.

This clone was observed once. The chain couples TRBV19 to TRBJ1-2; D gene uncertain. Germline-derived CDR1 and CDR2 are LNHDA and SQIVND (reference sequence). With 0 bases removed from V and 4 bases from J, the gap between germline ends came to 12 bases. This CDR3 has 15 residues. The CDR3 nucleotides read TGTGCCAGTAGTATAGATCTTTTAACAGCCTATGGCTACACCTTC. It codes for CASSIDLLTAYGYTF.

V usage is TRBV18 and J usage is TRBJ2-7; perhaps TRBD1 as D (7 bases). V lost 2 bases and J 7 bases, leaving 12 bases between the germline ends. The CDR3 consists of 13 residues. Per the germline V gene, CDR1 is KGHSH and CDR2 is LQKENI. CDR3 DNA: TGTGCCAGCTCACCAACAGGGGCGGGGGAGCAGTACTTC. This translates into CASSPTGAGEQYF. The complete variable domain, with remaining parts taken from reference TRBV18 and TRBJ2-7, reads NAGVMQNPRHLVRRRGQEARLRCSPMKGHSHVYWYRQLPEEGLKFMVYLQKENIIDESGMPKERFSAEFPKEGPSILRIQQVVRGDSAAYFCASSPTGAGEQYFGPGTRLTVT.

V is TRBV7-9 and J is TRBJ1-1; D gene uncertain. The CDR3 is made up of 15 amino acids. CDR1 and CDR2 (germline): SEHNR, FQNEAQ (reference sequence). Trimming removed 1 base at V and 6 bases at J, with 15 bases between. CDR3 loop: CASSLGRWAMAEAFF. As DNA, the CDR3 is TGTGCCAGCAGCTTAGGGAGGTGGGCGATGGCTGAAGCTTTCTTT.

This clone was detected a few times. The chain links TRBV5-5 to TRBJ2-7, with D perhaps matching TRBD1 (6 bases). V gave up 4 bases and J gave up 6 bases, with 8 bases separating them. Germline assignment: CDR1 SGHKS and CDR2 YYEKEE (reference sequence). The CDR3 length is 11 residues. The CDR3 region is CASSPGAEQYF. In DNA, the CDR3 is TGTGCCAGCAGCCCAGGGGCCGAGCAGTACTTC.

This sequence joins TRBV7-3 and TRBJ2-5; perhaps TRBD2 as D (5 bases). Trimming removed 1 base from V and 4 bases from J, with 10 bases in between. Germline assignment: CDR1 SGHTA and CDR2 FQGTGA. This CDR3 is built from 14 residues. The CDR3 DNA reads as TGTGCCAGCAGCTTAATGCCTAGCAGAGAGACCCAGTACTTC. Amino acids: CASSLMPSRETQYF. Full variable domain (outside the CDR3, taken from reference TRBV7-3 and TRBJ2-5): GAGVSQTPSNKVTEKGKYVELRCDPISGHTALYWYRQSLGQGPEFLIYFQGTGAADDSGLPNDRFFAVRPEGSVSTLKIQRTERGDSAVYLCASSLMPSRETQYFGPGTRLLVL.

The rearrangement uses TRBV7-9 and TRBJ2-1; weak D call: TRBD2 (5 bases). This CDR3 comprises 16 residues. V was clipped by 4 bases and J by 0 bases, with 13 bases between them. Per the germline V gene, CDR1 is SEHNR and CDR2 is FQNEAQ (reference sequence). Here the CDR3 reads CASSWTERSSYNEQFF. The CDR3 DNA sequence: TGTGCCAGCAGCTGGACCGAGCGGAGCTCCTACAATGAGCAGTTCTTC.

This chain joins TRBV15 and TRBJ1-1; 8 bases are shared with TRBD1. The CDR3 is 14 residues long. Germline values: CDR1 LNHNV, CDR2 YYDKDF (reference sequence). J gave up 5 bases and V 1 base, and 3 bases lay outside the gene matches. Here the CDR3 reads CATSRARTGTEAFF. As DNA, the CDR3 is TGTGCCACCAGCAGAGCCAGGACAGGGACTGAAGCTTTCTTT.

J is TRBJ2-1 and V is TRBV4-1; D ambiguous. The CDR3 totals 17 residues. Trimming stripped 1 base from V and 9 bases from J, with 22 bases between. Germline CDR1 reads MGHRA; CDR2 reads YSYEKL. Here the CDR3 reads CASSQVLNPPTFGEQFF. The CDR3 DNA reads TGCGCCAGCAGCCAAGTTCTGAACCCCCCCACTTTTGGTGAGCAGTTCTTC.

Only one count was recorded for this clone. The chain has TRBV7-8 and TRBJ2-5; D unclear. This CDR3 comprises 15 residues. Trimming took 1 base from V and 7 from J, leaving 16 bases between them. Germline assignment: CDR1 SGHVS and CDR2 FQNEAQ. The chain's CDR3 is CASSLGGIPPGTQYF. Written as DNA, the CDR3 is TGTGCCAGCAGCTTAGGTGGGATCCCCCCTGGGACCCAGTACTTC.

V gene TRBV11-2 combines with J gene TRBJ1-2; D is possibly TRBD1 (5 bases). Germline assignment: CDR1 SGHAT and CDR2 FQNNGV. This CDR3 region has 14 residues. With 1 base removed from V and 7 bases from J, the gap between germline ends came to 13 bases. In nucleotides, the CDR3 is TGTGCCAGCAGCTTAGCTCGCGGGGCACCTGGCTACACCTTC. It codes for CASSLARGAPGYTF.

This clone has only one observation. V is TRBV7-9 and J is TRBJ2-5; possibly TRBD1 for D (5 bases). With 1 base removed from V and 7 bases from J, the gap between germline ends came to 22 bases. Germline V lookup: CDR1 SEHNR, CDR2 FQNEAQ (reference sequence). The CDR3 is 17 amino acids. CDR3 bases: TGTGCCAGCAGCTTAGGTCCAGGGTCGATTATTTTTGGGACCCAGTACTTC. Protein product: CASSLGPGSIIFGTQYF. The whole variable domain, remainder taken from reference TRBV7-9 and TRBJ2-5, is DTGVSQNPRHKITKRGQNVTFRCDPISEHNRLYWYRQTLGQGPEFLTYFQNEAQLEKSRLLSDRFSAERPKGSFSTLEIQRTEQGDSAMYLCASSLGPGSIIFGTQYFGPGTRLLVL.

The rearrangement joins TRBV28 to TRBJ1-2; D remains unclear. Germline V CDR1 and CDR2: MDHEN, SYDVKM. Trimming cost V 5 bases and J 6 bases, with 13 bases left between them. The CDR3 totals 13 residues. This chain's CDR3 is CASSPFQPDGYTF. CDR3 DNA sequence: TGTGCCAGCAGTCCCTTCCAGCCTGATGGCTACACCTTC.

This chain joins TRBV27 and TRBJ2-1, with 9 bases lining up with TRBD2. The CDR3 loop spans 13 amino acids. Germline V gene data show CDR1 as MNHEY and CDR2 as SMNVEV (reference sequence). The J segment lost 9 bases and the V segment lost 10 bases, leaving 10 bases of the junction unmatched. The CDR3 loop reads CATRLAEGLEQFF. The DNA for the CDR3 is TGTGCCACTAGACTAGCGGAGGGTCTTGAGCAGTTCTTC.

J is TRBJ2-3 and V is TRBV29-1, with D hard to call. This CDR3 region has 9 residues. The germline CDR1 and CDR2 sequences are SQVTM and ANQGSEA. V gave up 7 bases and J gave up 6 bases, with 5 bases separating them. DNA for the CDR3: TGCAGCGGTGGGGATACGCAGTATTTT. Translating gives CSGGDTQYF.

The V call is TRBV7-9, the J call TRBJ2-3; a weak D match, TRBD2 (5 bases). Germline loops: CDR1 SEHNR, CDR2 FQNEAQ (reference sequence). The CDR3 covers 15 residues. V was shortened by 4 bases and J by 1 base, with 12 bases between the two germline ends. CDR3 protein: CASSSRESRTDTQYF. CDR3 DNA: TGTGCCAGCAGCTCCCGGGAAAGTCGCACAGATACGCAGTATTTT.

The rearrangement joins TRBV7-8 to TRBJ2-1, with 10 nucleotides matching TRBD2. This CDR3 spans 16 amino acids. Trimming took 3 bases from V and 8 from J; bases not matched to a gene: 10. Germline V lookup: CDR1 SGHVS, CDR2 FQNEAQ. The CDR3 nucleotides are TGTGCCAGCAGCTTTAGGACTAGCGGCGAGGGGGATGAGCAGTTCTTC. Its protein product is CASSFRTSGEGDEQFF.

V is TRBV5-1 and J is TRBJ2-7; the D gene is possibly TRBD2 (6 bases). The CDR3 runs to 19 residues. Germline values: CDR1 SGHRS, CDR2 YFSETQ. V lost 0 bases and J 2 bases, leaving 24 bases between the germline ends. This CDR3 reads CASSLGRGTPYGATYEQYF. CDR3 DNA: TGCGCCAGCAGCTTGGGACGGGGGACCCCCTACGGGGCAACCTACGAGCAGTACTTC. Full variable domain (remainder filled in from reference TRBV5-1 and TRBJ2-7): KAGVTQTPRYLIKTRGQQVTLSCSPISGHRSVSWYQQTPGQGLQFLFEYFSETQRNKGNFPGRFSGRQFSNSRSEMNVSTLELGDSALYLCASSLGRGTPYGATYEQYFGPGTRLTVT.

This rearrangement joins TRBV5-1 to TRBJ2-3, with 7 bases lining up with TRBD2. The J segment lost 2 bases and the V segment lost 5 bases, leaving 5 bases of the junction unmatched. Germline CDR1 is SGHRS and CDR2 is YFSETQ. This CDR3 has 14 residues. This CDR3 is CASRSGITTDTQYF. The CDR3 bases are TGCGCCAGCAGAAGCGGGATAACCACAGATACGCAGTATTTT.

CDR3 DNA: TGCGCCAGCAGCCGACCGGGCCGCAACGAGCAGTACTTC. Translated: CASSRPGRNEQYF. The V call is TRBV4-1, the J call TRBJ2-7; D not certain. The CDR3 extends over 13 amino acids. The ends were cut back, 4 bases at V and 5 bases at J, with 12 bases in the middle. In germline, CDR1 is MGHRA, CDR2 YSYEKL.

This chain links TRBV9 with TRBJ1-5; 7 nucleotides agree with TRBD1. Germline lookup yields CDR1 SGDLS and CDR2 YYNGEE. V dropped 4 bases and J dropped 0; count of bases not matched to a gene: 10. This CDR3 region has 17 residues. CDR3 sequence reads: CASSPGDRTYSNQPQHF. As DNA, the CDR3 is TGTGCCAGCAGCCCGGGGGACAGAACATATAGCAATCAGCCCCAGCATTTT.

V is TRBV27 and J is TRBJ2-7, with 8 nucleotides matching TRBD2. This CDR3 has 16 residues. Germline trimming cut 4 bases from V and 0 bases from J; bases unmatched to any gene: 8. From germline, CDR1 is MNHEY and CDR2 SMNVEV (reference sequence). CDR3 DNA: TGTGCCAGCAGTTCTCTAGCGGGTTACAGCTCCTACGAGCAGTACTTC. This gives the protein CASSSLAGYSSYEQYF.

Comment on this clone: This sample also contains other DNA sequences that code for the same CDR3. The V gene is TRBV7-3, the J gene TRBJ2-2; D gene uncertain. The CDR3 totals 14 residues. Trimming cost V 2 bases and J 1 base, with 5 bases left between them. CDR1 SGHTA and CDR2 FQGTGA come from the germline V gene. The CDR3 DNA sequence: TGTGCCAGCAGCTTAGTGGGGAACACCGGGGAGCTGTTTTTT. As protein: CASSLVGNTGELFF.

This clone was picked up a small number of times. The genes are TRBV10-3 and TRBJ1-3; no clear D. The CDR3 is made up of 12 amino acids. CDR1 is ENHRY and CDR2 is SYGVKD in the germline V gene. Between the trimmed V and J ends, which lost 8 bases and 2 bases, there was a span of 7 bases. The CDR3 nucleotides are TGTGCCATCGAGGGAGCTGGAAACACCATATATTTT. This gives the protein CAIEGAGNTIYF.

About this clone itself: The same CDR3 arises from other DNA sequences in this sample as well. The rearrangement uses TRBV27 and TRBJ2-7; unclear D gene. The germline V gene encodes CDR1 MNHEY and CDR2 SMNVEV (reference sequence). The CDR3 sequence is 14 residues long. The germline V and J ends were trimmed by 2 bases and 1 base, with 9 bases remaining between them. The CDR3 sequence is CASSLSWSSYEQYF. CDR3 coding DNA: TGTGCCAGCAGTTTAAGTTGGAGTTCCTACGAGCAGTACTTC.